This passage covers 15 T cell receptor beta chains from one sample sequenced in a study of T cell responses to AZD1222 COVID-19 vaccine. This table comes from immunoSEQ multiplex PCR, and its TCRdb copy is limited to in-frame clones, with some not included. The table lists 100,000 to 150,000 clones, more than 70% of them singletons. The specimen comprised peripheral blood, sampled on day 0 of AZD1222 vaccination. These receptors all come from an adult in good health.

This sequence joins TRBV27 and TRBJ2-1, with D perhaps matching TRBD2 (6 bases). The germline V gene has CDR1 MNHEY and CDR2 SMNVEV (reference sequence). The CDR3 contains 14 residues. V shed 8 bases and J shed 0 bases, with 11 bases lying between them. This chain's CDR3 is CASRGRSSYNEQFF. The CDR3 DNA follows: TGTGCCAGCCGGGGGAGGAGCTCCTACAATGAGCAGTTCTTC.

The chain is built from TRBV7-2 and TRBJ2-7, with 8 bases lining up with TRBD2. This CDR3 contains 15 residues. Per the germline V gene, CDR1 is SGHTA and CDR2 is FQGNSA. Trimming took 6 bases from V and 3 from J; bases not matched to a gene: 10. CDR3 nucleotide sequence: TGTGCCAGCAGATTCTCGACTAGCGAGTTCTACGAGCAGTACTTC. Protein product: CASRFSTSEFYEQYF. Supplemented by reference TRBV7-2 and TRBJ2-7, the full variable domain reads GAGVSQSPSNKVTEKGKDVELRCDPISGHTALYWYRQSLGQGLEFLIYFQGNSAPDKSGLPSDRFSAERTGGSVSTLTIQRTQQEDSAVYLCASRFSTSEFYEQYFGPGTRLTVT.

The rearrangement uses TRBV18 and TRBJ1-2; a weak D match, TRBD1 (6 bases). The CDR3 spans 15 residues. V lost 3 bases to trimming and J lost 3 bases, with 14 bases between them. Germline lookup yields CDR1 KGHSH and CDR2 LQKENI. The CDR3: CASSPFGGLDYGYTF. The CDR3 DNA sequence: TGTGCCAGCTCACCCTTCGGGGGCTTGGACTATGGCTACACCTTC.

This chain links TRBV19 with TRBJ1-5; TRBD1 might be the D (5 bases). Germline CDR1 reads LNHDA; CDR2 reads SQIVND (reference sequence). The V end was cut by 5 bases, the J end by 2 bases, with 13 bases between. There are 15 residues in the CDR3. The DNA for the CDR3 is TGTGCCAGTAGTCCTCAGGGAGGCGGCAATCAGCCCCAGCATTTT. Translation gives CASSPQGGGNQPQHF. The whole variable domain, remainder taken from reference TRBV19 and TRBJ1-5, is DGGITQSPKYLFRKEGQNVTLSCEQNLNHDAMYWYRQDPGQGLRLIYYSQIVNDFQKGDIAEGYSVSREKKESFPLTVTSAQKNPTAFYLCASSPQGGGNQPQHFGDGTRLSIL.

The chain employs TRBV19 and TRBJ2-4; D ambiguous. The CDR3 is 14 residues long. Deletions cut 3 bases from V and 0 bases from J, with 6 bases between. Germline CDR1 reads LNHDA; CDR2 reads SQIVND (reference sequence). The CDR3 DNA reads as TGTGCCAGTAGTATGTACGTAGCCAAAAACATTCAGTACTTC. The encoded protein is CASSMYVAKNIQYF.

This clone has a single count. Written as DNA, the CDR3 is TGTGCCAGCAGCAAGGAACCGCTCTCACCCCTCCACTTT. This sequence encodes CASSKEPLSPLHF. The chain recombines TRBV5-5 with TRBJ1-6; the D is unclear. This CDR3 comprises 13 residues. V lost 4 bases, J lost 10 bases, and 12 bases lay in between. CDR1 is SGHKS, CDR2 YYEKEE, per germline (reference sequence).

The CDR3 loop is CASSSYRGALEAFF. Here the CDR3 DNA reads TGTGCCAGCAGCTCCTACAGAGGGGCTCTGGAAGCTTTCTTT. The genes are TRBV11-2 and TRBJ1-1; a possible D gene is TRBD1 (5 bases). CDR3 length equals 14 residues. Trimming took off 4 bases at V and 8 bases at J, with 17 bases between the two ends. The germline gives CDR1 SGHAT, CDR2 FQNNGV. Drawing the rest from reference TRBV11-2 and TRBJ1-1, the complete variable domain is EAGVAQSPRYKIIEKRQSVAFWCNPISGHATLYWYQQILGQGPKLLIQFQNNGVVDDSQLPKDRFSAERLKGVDSTLKIQPAKLEDSAVYLCASSSYRGALEAFFGQGTRLTVV.

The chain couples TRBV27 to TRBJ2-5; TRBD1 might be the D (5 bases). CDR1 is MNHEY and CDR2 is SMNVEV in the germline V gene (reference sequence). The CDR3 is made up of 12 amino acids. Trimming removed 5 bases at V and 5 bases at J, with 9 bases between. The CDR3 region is CASSAGMETQYF. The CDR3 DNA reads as TGTGCCAGCAGTGCAGGGATGGAGACCCAGTACTTC.

The CDR3 DNA follows: TGTGCCAGCAGGACCGGGACAGTGAATGAAAAACTGTTTTTT. Its translation is CASRTGTVNEKLFF. V gene TRBV5-5 combines with J gene TRBJ1-4, with TRBD1 identical over 7 bases. Looked up from germline, CDR1 is SGHKS and CDR2 is YYEKEE (reference sequence). The CDR3 is 14 residues long. The V and J ends lost 5 bases and 5 bases, in that order; junction bases with no gene match: 6.

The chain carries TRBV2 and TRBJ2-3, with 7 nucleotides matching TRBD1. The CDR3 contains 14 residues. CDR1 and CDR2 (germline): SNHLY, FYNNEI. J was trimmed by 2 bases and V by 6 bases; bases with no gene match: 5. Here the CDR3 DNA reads TGTGCCAGCAGCGTCGGGACAGCCACAGATACGCAGTATTTT. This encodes CASSVGTATDTQYF.

Written as DNA, the CDR3 is TGCGCCAGCAGCTTGTTGCAGGGGGGTGAGCAGTACTTC. Translated, it gives CASSLLQGGEQYF. The gene calls are TRBV5-1 and TRBJ2-7, with D possibly TRBD1 on 7 matching bases. V lost 1 base and J 7 bases, leaving 12 bases between the germline ends. CDR1 and CDR2 from the germline V gene are SGHRS and YFSETQ. There are 13 residues in the CDR3.

The CDR3 protein is CASSLASVLYNEQFF. In nucleotides, the CDR3 is TGTGCCAGCAGCTTAGCTAGCGTTCTCTACAATGAGCAGTTCTTC. The chain couples TRBV11-3 to TRBJ2-1, with D tentatively TRBD2 (6 bases). Trimming shortened V by 1 base and J by 3 bases, and 10 bases separated the two germline ends. The CDR3 contains 15 residues. The germline V gene encodes CDR1 SGHNT and CDR2 YENEEA.

The CDR3, as DNA: TGCAGTGTTCGAGCGGTTAATGAGCAGTTCTTC. This sequence encodes CSVRAVNEQFF. The chain has TRBV20-1 and TRBJ2-1, with D perhaps matching TRBD2 (5 bases). This CDR3 contains 11 residues. Germline CDR1 DFQATT, CDR2 SNEGSKA (reference sequence). The V end lost 7 bases, the J end lost 7 bases, and 11 bases lay between the germline ends.

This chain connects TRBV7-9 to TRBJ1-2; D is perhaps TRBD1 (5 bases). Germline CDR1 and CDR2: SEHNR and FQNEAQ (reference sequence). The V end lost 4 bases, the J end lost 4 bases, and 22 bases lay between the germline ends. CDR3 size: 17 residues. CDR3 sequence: CASSSPGRGPSGYGYTF. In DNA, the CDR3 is TGTGCCAGCAGCTCTCCGGGACGCGGACCATCGGGCTATGGCTACACCTTC.

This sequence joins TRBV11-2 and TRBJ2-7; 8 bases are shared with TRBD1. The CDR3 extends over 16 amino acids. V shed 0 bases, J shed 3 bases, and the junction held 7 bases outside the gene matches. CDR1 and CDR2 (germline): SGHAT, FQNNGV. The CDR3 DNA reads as TGTGCCAGCAGCTTAGAAGGGGCAGGGGGCCTCTACGAGCAGTACTTC. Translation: CASSLEGAGGLYEQYF.